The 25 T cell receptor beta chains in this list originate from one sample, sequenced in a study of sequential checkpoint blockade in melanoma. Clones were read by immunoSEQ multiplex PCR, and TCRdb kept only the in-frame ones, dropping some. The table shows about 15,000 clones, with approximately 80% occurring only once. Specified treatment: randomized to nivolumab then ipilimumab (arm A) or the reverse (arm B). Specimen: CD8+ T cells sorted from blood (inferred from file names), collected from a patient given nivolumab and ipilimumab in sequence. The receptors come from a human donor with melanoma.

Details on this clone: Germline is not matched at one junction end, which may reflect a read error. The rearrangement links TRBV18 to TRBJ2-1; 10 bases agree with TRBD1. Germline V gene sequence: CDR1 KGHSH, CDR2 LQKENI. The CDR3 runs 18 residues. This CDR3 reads CASPPQDRGRESYNEQFF. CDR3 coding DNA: TGTGCCAGCCCACCCCAAGACAGGGGGCGGGAATCCTACAATGAGCAGTTCTTC.

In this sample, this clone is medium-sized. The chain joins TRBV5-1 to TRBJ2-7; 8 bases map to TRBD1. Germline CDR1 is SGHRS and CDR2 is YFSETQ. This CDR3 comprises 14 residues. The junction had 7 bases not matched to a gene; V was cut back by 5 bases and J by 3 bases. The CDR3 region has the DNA TGCGCCAGCAGTTTTGGACAGGGCCTCTACGAGCAGTACTTC. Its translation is CASSFGQGLYEQYF.

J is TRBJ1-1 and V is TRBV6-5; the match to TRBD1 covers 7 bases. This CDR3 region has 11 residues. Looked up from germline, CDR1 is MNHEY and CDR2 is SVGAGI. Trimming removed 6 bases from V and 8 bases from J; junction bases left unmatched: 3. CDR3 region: CASRKTGEAFF. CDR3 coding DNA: TGTGCCAGCAGGAAGACAGGGGAAGCTTTCTTT.

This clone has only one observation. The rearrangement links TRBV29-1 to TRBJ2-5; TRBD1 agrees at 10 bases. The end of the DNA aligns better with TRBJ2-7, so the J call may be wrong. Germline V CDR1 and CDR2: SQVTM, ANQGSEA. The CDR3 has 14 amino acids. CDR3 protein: CSVYAGTGAYEQYF. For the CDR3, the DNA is TGCAGCGTATATGCCGGGACAGGGGCCTACGAGCAGTACTTC.

The DNA for the CDR3 is TGTGCCAGCAGCTTATCCGAAGTGGCGGGGACTGAAGCTTTCTTT. Protein product: CASSLSEVAGTEAFF. This chain joins TRBV13 and TRBJ1-1; no clear D. The CDR3 runs to 15 residues. The V gene lost 2 bases and the J gene lost 5 bases, with 15 bases spanning the gap. Germline lookup yields CDR1 PRHDT and CDR2 FYEKMQ (reference sequence).

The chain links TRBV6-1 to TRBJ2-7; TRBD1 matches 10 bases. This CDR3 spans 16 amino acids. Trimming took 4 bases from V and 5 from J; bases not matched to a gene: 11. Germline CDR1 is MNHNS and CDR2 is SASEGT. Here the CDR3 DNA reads TGTGCCAGCAGTGTTTATCTCCGGGACAGGGGTAACGAGCAGTACTTC. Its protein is CASSVYLRDRGNEQYF.

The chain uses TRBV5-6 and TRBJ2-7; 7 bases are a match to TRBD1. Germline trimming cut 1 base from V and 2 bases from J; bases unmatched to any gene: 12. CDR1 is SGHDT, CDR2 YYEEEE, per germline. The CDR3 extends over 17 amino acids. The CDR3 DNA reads TGTGCCAGCAGCTTGCCCCCAACCGGGACAGTAACCTACGAGCAGTACTTC. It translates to CASSLPPTGTVTYEQYF.

CDR3 nucleotide sequence: TGTGCCAGCAGCTACAGGGGACTTACCTACGAGCAGTACTTC. The encoded protein is CASSYRGLTYEQYF. This chain links TRBV14 with TRBJ2-7, with D possibly matching TRBD1 (7 bases). Germline V gene lookup returns CDR1 SGHDN and CDR2 FVKESK. CDR3 length equals 14 residues. The V end lost 5 bases, the J end lost 2 bases, and 13 bases lay between the germline ends.

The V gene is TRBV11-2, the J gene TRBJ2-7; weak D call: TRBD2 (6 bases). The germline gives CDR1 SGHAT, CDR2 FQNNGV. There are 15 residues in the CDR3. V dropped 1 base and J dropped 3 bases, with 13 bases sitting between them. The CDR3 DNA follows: TGTGCCAGCAGCTTAGGGTTGGGAGGCGGCTACGAGCAGTACTTC. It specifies CASSLGLGGGYEQYF.

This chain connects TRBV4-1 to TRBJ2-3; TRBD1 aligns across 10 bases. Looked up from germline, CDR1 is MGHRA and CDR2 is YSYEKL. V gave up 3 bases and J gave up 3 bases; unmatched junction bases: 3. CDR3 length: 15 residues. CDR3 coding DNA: TGCGCCAGCAGCCACTCGGGACAGGGGACAGATACGCAGTATTTT. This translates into CASSHSGQGTDTQYF.

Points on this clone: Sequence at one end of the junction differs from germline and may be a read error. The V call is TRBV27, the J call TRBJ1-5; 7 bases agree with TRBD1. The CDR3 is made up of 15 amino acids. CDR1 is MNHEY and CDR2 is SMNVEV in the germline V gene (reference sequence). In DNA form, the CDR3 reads TGTGCCGGCAGTCCCAACAGGGGAAACAATCAGCCCCAGCATTTT. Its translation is CAGSPNRGNNQPQHF.

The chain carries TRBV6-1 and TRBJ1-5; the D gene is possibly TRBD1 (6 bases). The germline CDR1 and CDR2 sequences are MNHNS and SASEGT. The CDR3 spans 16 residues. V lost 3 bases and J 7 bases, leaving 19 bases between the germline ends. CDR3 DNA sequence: TGTGCCAGCAGTGATTTTGGGGGCAGGGTTGGACAGCCCCAGCATTTT. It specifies CASSDFGGRVGQPQHF.

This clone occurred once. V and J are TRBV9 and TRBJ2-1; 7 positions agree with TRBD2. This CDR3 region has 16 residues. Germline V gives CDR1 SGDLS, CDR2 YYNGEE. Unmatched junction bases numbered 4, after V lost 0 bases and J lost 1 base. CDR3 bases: TGTGCCAGCAGCGTAGGGGACGGGAGGTCCTACAATGAGCAGTTCTTC. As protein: CASSVGDGRSYNEQFF.

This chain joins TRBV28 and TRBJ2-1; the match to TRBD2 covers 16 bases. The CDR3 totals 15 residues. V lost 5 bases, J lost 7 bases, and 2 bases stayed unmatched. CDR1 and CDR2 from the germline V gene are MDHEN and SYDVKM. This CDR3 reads CASSPGLAGGNEQFF. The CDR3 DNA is TGTGCCAGCAGTCCGGGACTAGCGGGAGGGAATGAGCAGTTCTTC.

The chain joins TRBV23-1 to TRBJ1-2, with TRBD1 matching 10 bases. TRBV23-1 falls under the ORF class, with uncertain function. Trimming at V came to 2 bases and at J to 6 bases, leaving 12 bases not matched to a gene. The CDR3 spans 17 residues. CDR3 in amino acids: CASSQVRDRGRRDGYTF. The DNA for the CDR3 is TGCGCCAGCAGTCAAGTCCGGGACAGGGGCCGCCGCGATGGCTACACCTTC.

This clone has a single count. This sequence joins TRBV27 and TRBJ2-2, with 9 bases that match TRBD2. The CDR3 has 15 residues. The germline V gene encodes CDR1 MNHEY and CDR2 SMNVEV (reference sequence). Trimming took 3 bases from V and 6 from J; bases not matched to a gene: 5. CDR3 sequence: CASSLAGGHAGELFF. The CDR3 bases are TGTGCCAGCAGTTTGGCGGGGGGGCACGCCGGGGAGCTGTTTTTT.

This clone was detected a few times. The CDR3 spells CASRAGNNEQFF. The CDR3 DNA reads TGTGCCAGTAGGGCAGGAAACAATGAGCAGTTCTTC. The rearrangement joins TRBV19 to TRBJ2-1, with D uncertain. The germline V gene encodes CDR1 LNHDA and CDR2 SQIVND (reference sequence). The CDR3 totals 12 residues. Deletions cut 6 bases from V and 5 bases from J, with 8 bases between.

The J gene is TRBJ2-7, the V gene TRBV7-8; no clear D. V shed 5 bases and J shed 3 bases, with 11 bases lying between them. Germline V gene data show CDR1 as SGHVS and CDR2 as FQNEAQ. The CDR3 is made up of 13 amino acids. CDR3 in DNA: TGTGCCAGCAGCCACAGTCCCAGCTACGAGCAGTACTTC. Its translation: CASSHSPSYEQYF. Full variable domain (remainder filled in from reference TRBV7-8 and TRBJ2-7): GAGVSQSPRYKVAKRGQDVALRCDPISGHVSLFWYQQALGQGPEFLTYFQNEAQLDKSGLPSDRFFAERPEGSVSTLKIQRTQQEDSAVYLCASSHSPSYEQYFGPGTRLTVT.

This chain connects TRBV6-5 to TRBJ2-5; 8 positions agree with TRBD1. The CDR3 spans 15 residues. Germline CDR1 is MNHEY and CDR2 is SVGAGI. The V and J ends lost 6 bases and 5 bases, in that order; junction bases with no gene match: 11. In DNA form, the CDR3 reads TGTGCCAGCAGGCGGACAGGGTGGGATAGGGAGACCCAGTACTTC. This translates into CASRRTGWDRETQYF.

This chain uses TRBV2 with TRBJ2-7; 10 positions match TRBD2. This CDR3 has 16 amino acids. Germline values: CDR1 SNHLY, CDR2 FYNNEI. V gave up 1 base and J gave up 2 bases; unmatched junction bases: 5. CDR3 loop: CASSEDRSGGAYEQYF. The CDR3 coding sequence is TGTGCCAGCAGTGAAGATAGGAGCGGGGGGGCCTACGAGCAGTACTTC.

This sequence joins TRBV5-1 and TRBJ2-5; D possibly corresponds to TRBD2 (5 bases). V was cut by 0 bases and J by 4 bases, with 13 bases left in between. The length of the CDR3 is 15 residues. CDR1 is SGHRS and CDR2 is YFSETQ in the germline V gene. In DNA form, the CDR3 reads TGCGCCAGCAGCTTGGAAGCGAGGGATTTAGAGACCCAGTACTTC. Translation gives CASSLEARDLETQYF.

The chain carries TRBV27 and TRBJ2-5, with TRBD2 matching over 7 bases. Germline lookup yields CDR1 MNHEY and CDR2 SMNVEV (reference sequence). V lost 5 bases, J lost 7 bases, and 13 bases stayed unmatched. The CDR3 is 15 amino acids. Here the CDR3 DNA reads TGTGCCAGCAGTGGGACGCCCGGAGGCGGGGGGACCCAGTACTTC. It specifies CASSGTPGGGGTQYF.

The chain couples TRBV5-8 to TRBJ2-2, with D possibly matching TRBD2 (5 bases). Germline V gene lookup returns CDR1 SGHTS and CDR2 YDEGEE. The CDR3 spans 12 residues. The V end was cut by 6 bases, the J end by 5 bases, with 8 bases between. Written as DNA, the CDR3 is TGTGCCAGCATGAGGAGGACCGGGGAGCTGTTTTTT. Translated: CASMRRTGELFF.

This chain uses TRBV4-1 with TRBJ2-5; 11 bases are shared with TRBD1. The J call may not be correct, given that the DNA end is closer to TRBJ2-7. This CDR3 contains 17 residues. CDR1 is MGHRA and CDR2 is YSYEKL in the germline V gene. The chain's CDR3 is CASSLGQGGQSSYEQYF. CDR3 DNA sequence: TGCGCCAGCAGCCTGGGACAGGGGGGTCAAAGCTCCTACGAGCAGTACTTC.

As DNA, the CDR3 is TGTGCCAGCAGTGAAAGTCTATTCGGGACAGGGGGCCTAAGCTCTGGAAACACCATATATTTT. Protein product: CASSESLFGTGGLSSGNTIYF. This chain joins TRBV2 and TRBJ1-3; 12 nucleotides align to TRBD1. The CDR3 consists of 21 residues. CDR1 SNHLY and CDR2 FYNNEI come from the germline V gene. With 2 bases clipped from V and 0 bases from J, the junction kept 14 bases outside the gene matches.